Below are 27 T cell receptor beta chains sequenced from a single sample in a study of blood T cell repertoires in COVID-19. TCRdb's table, derived via immunoSEQ multiplex PCR, lists solely in-frame clones and lacks some. This sample has around 81,000 clones, with around four fifths found just once. The sequenced material came from peripheral blood. These receptors all come from a man in his fifties or sixties with acute or convalescent COVID-19.

This clone has a single count. V usage is TRBV3-1 (or the pseudogene TRBV3-2) and J usage is TRBJ2-4; 16 nucleotides align to TRBD2. V was clipped by 3 bases and J by 7 bases; unmatched bases: 3. The germline gives CDR1 LGHDT, CDR2 YNNKEL (reference sequence). The CDR3 consists of 16 residues. CDR3 region: CASSQGLAGGGNIQYF. The CDR3 DNA sequence: TGTGCCAGCAGCCAGGGACTAGCGGGAGGGGGGAACATTCAGTACTTC.

The CDR3 protein is CASSEGPNGYEQYF. CDR3 sequence (DNA): TGCGCCAGCAGTGAGGGCCCCAACGGGTACGAGCAGTACTTC. J is TRBJ2-7 and V is TRBV10-1; the D is unclear. V lost 2 bases and J 4 bases, leaving 12 bases between the germline ends. The CDR3 extends over 14 amino acids. The V gene's germline CDR1 is WNHNN and CDR2 SYGVQD (reference sequence).

The chain has TRBV27 and TRBJ2-4; TRBD1 matches 10 bases. With V trimmed by 2 bases and J by 1 base, 5 bases remained unmatched. Germline CDR1 MNHEY, CDR2 SMNVEV (reference sequence). This CDR3 contains 17 residues. CDR3 nucleotide sequence: TGTGCCAGCAGTTTAGACAGGGGGCAACGGGCCAAAAACATTCAGTACTTC. Translating gives CASSLDRGQRAKNIQYF.

The J gene is TRBJ1-5, the V gene TRBV6-1; weak D call: TRBD1 (5 bases). Trimming removed 3 bases from V and 5 bases from J, with 14 bases in between. CDR3 size: 15 residues. Looked up from germline, CDR1 is MNHNS and CDR2 is SASEGT. CDR3 in amino acids: CASSDTRGGDQPQHF. The CDR3 nucleotides are TGTGCCAGCAGTGATACTCGGGGGGGAGATCAGCCCCAGCATTTT.

The rearrangement uses TRBV6-5 and TRBJ2-3; tentatively, D is TRBD1 (6 bases). Trimming shortened V by 8 bases and J by 0 bases, and 15 bases separated the two germline ends. The CDR3 length is 15 residues. Germline-derived CDR1 and CDR2 are MNHEY and SVGAGI. DNA of the CDR3: TGTGCCAGCTCCCGGACCGGACAGAGCACAGATACGCAGTATTTT. It translates to CASSRTGQSTDTQYF.

Of note for this clone: At the DNA level, this CDR3 is encoded by other sequences in the same sample as well. The genes are TRBV27 and TRBJ1-1, with 7 bases lining up with TRBD1. There are 14 residues in the CDR3. Trimming took 6 bases from V and 1 from J; bases not matched to a gene: 5. Germline-derived CDR1 and CDR2 are MNHEY and SMNVEV (reference sequence). The CDR3 nucleotides are TGTGCCAGCAGCCCCGGGACAGCGAACACTGAAGCTTTCTTT. This translates into CASSPGTANTEAFF.

The chain is built from TRBV14 and TRBJ2-7; 7 bases are shared with TRBD1. V lost 2 bases and J lost 5; bases outside the gene matches: 9. CDR3 length: 15 amino acids. CDR1 SGHDN and CDR2 FVKESK come from the germline V gene. CDR3 DNA sequence: TGTGCCAGCAGCCAAATAGGGGGCGCGTCAAACGAGCAGTACTTC. Protein: CASSQIGGASNEQYF.

V usage is TRBV5-4 and J usage is TRBJ2-6; 7 bases align to TRBD1. Germline CDR1 SGHNT, CDR2 YYREEE (reference sequence). The V segment lost 4 bases and the J segment 2 bases; nucleotides outside the gene matches: 3. The CDR3 loop spans 15 amino acids. Here the CDR3 DNA reads TGTGCCAGCAGCCCTACAGGGGCTGGGGCCAACGTCCTGACTTTC. Protein: CASSPTGAGANVLTF. The complete variable domain, with remaining parts taken from reference TRBV5-4 and TRBJ2-6, reads ETGVTQSPTHLIKTRGQQVTLRCSSQSGHNTVSWYQQALGQGPQFIFQYYREEENGRGNFPPRFSGLQFPNYSSELNVNALELDDSALYLCASSPTGAGANVLTFGAGSRLTVL.

V is TRBV30 and J is TRBJ2-3; no clear D. The V end lost 6 bases, the J end lost 1 base, and 5 bases lay between the germline ends. The CDR3 extends over 11 amino acids. Germline CDR1 is GTSNPN and CDR2 is SVGIG (reference sequence). The CDR3 sequence is CACFGTDTQYF. CDR3 nucleotide sequence: TGTGCCTGCTTCGGCACAGATACGCAGTATTTT.

The genes are TRBV7-2 and TRBJ1-5, with TRBD1 identical over 7 bases. This CDR3 comprises 17 residues. The germline V gene encodes CDR1 SGHTA and CDR2 FQGNSA. V dropped 1 base and J dropped 0; count of bases not matched to a gene: 6. The chain's CDR3 is CASSLEGTVNSNQPQHF. For the CDR3, the DNA is TGTGCCAGCAGCTTAGAGGGGACAGTGAATAGCAATCAGCCCCAGCATTTT.

The gene calls are TRBV7-2 and TRBJ2-7; 8 bases match TRBD2. The CDR3 sequence is 15 residues long. The junction had 8 bases not matched to a gene; V was cut back by 5 bases and J by 2 bases. Germline lookup yields CDR1 SGHTA and CDR2 FQGNSA. The CDR3 DNA reads TGTGCCAGCAGCCGTTCGGGGGGGCCCGCCTACGAGCAGTACTTC. Its protein product is CASSRSGGPAYEQYF. Combining the CDR3 with reference TRBV7-2 and TRBJ2-7 gives the whole variable domain GAGVSQSPSNKVTEKGKDVELRCDPISGHTALYWYRQSLGQGLEFLIYFQGNSAPDKSGLPSDRFSAERTGGSVSTLTIQRTQQEDSAVYLCASSRSGGPAYEQYFGPGTRLTVT.

This clone was seen more than once but under ten times. V gene TRBV7-9 combines with J gene TRBJ1-5, with a possible D match to TRBD1 (5 bases). The CDR3 extends over 15 amino acids. Between the trimmed V and J ends, which lost 5 bases and 4 bases, there was a span of 15 bases. From germline, CDR1 is SEHNR and CDR2 FQNEAQ (reference sequence). The CDR3 spells CASSGRDGGNQPQHF. CDR3 DNA: TGTGCCAGCAGCGGCCGGGACGGGGGAAATCAGCCCCAGCATTTT. The full variable domain, in which reference TRBV7-9 and TRBJ1-5 provide the parts outside the CDR3, is DTGVSQNPRHKITKRGQNVTFRCDPISEHNRLYWYRQTLGQGPEFLTYFQNEAQLEKSRLLSDRFSAERPKGSFSTLEIQRTEQGDSAMYLCASSGRDGGNQPQHFGDGTRLSIL.

V usage is TRBV11-2 and J usage is TRBJ2-2; 7 bases fit TRBD2. The trim removed 5 bases at V and 5 bases at J, leaving 2 bases unmatched. The CDR3 runs to 13 residues. CDR1 and CDR2 (germline): SGHAT, FQNNGV. The CDR3 reads CASSRGETGELFF. CDR3 DNA sequence: TGTGCCAGCAGCCGGGGGGAGACCGGGGAGCTGTTTTTT. Together with reference TRBV11-2 and TRBJ2-2, the CDR3 gives the full variable domain: EAGVAQSPRYKIIEKRQSVAFWCNPISGHATLYWYQQILGQGPKLLIQFQNNGVVDDSQLPKDRFSAERLKGVDSTLKIQPAKLEDSAVYLCASSRGETGELFFGEGSRLTVL.

V and J are TRBV12-5 and TRBJ2-1; 10 bases fit TRBD1. J was trimmed by 5 bases and V by 11 bases; bases with no gene match: 6. This CDR3 region has 13 residues. The V gene's germline CDR1 is LGHNT and CDR2 FRNRAP. The CDR3, as DNA: TGTGCTTCTCTAGGACAGGGGGACAATGAGCAGTTCTTC. Encoded protein: CASLGQGDNEQFF.

This chain connects TRBV7-8 to TRBJ2-4, with a tentative D call TRBD1 (6 bases). CDR3 length: 16 residues. V lost 4 bases and J lost 2, with 15 bases in between. From germline, CDR1 is SGHVS and CDR2 FQNEAQ. The CDR3 DNA reads as TGTGCCAGCAGCTCAATCTCCAGGGACACCAAAAACATTCAGTACTTC. Amino acid sequence: CASSSISRDTKNIQYF.

The chain joins TRBV19 to TRBJ2-5; D is possibly TRBD1 (5 bases). Trimming shortened V by 5 bases and J by 0 bases, and 10 bases separated the two germline ends. The germline CDR1 and CDR2 sequences are LNHDA and SQIVND (reference sequence). The CDR3 is 14 residues long. The CDR3, as DNA: TGTGCCAGTAGTCCTCAGGGAAACCAAGAGACCCAGTACTTC. It yields the protein CASSPQGNQETQYF.

CDR3 sequence: CASSNLLDTGNTIYF. The CDR3 region has the DNA TGTGCCAGCAGTAATTTACTCGACACTGGAAACACCATATATTTT. The chain carries TRBV2 and TRBJ1-3; D not resolved. Trimming pared 5 bases from V and 2 bases from J, leaving 13 bases between. Germline V gene sequence: CDR1 SNHLY, CDR2 FYNNEI. This CDR3 region has 15 residues.

This clone was recorded a few times. The chain employs TRBV4-3 and TRBJ2-2; 11 bases fit TRBD2. CDR1 and CDR2 (germline): LGHNA, YSLEER. J was trimmed by 1 base and V by 0 bases; bases with no gene match: 10. The CDR3 is 20 amino acids. The CDR3 coding sequence is TGCGCCAGCAGCCAAGACCTCCTACCAACTAGCGGGAGGAACACCGGGGAGCTGTTTTTT. Translated, it gives CASSQDLLPTSGRNTGELFF.

V usage is TRBV7-2 and J usage is TRBJ2-5, with 7 bases fitting TRBD2. The V and J ends lost 1 base and 5 bases, in that order; junction bases with no gene match: 7. The germline CDR1 and CDR2 sequences are SGHTA and FQGNSA. CDR3 size: 15 residues. The DNA for the CDR3 is TGTGCCAGCAGCTTAGGGGAGGGGCGTAGGGAGACCCAGTACTTC. This gives the protein CASSLGEGRRETQYF. The variable domain in full, with the rest retrieved from reference TRBV7-2 and TRBJ2-5, is GAGVSQSPSNKVTEKGKDVELRCDPISGHTALYWYRQSLGQGLEFLIYFQGNSAPDKSGLPSDRFSAERTGGSVSTLTIQRTQQEDSAVYLCASSLGEGRRETQYFGPGTRLLVL.

This clone was observed a few times. The chain is built from TRBV11-2 and TRBJ1-3; tentatively, D is TRBD1 (5 bases). From germline, CDR1 is SGHAT and CDR2 FQNNGV. The V end was cut by 5 bases, the J end by 0 bases, with 11 bases between. The CDR3 totals 15 residues. The CDR3, as DNA: TGTGCCAGCAGCCCGACAGATACCTCTGGAAACACCATATATTTT. It encodes CASSPTDTSGNTIYF.

J is TRBJ1-5 and V is TRBV6-5, with 10 bases that match TRBD1. V dropped 5 bases and J dropped 4; count of bases not matched to a gene: 5. The CDR3 sequence is 15 residues long. Per germline, CDR1 MNHEY and CDR2 SVGAGI. CDR3 nucleotides: TGTGCCAGCAGTATCGCGGGACAGGGGAATCAGCCCCAGCATTTT. Protein: CASSIAGQGNQPQHF.

This rearrangement joins TRBV5-4 to TRBJ2-1; D is uncertain. V shed 3 bases and J shed 6 bases, with 7 bases lying between them. Germline V CDR1 and CDR2: SGHNT, YYREEE (reference sequence). The CDR3 covers 12 residues. In DNA form, the CDR3 reads TGTGCCAGCAGCTCACATGGCAATGAGCAGTTCTTC. Translating it yields CASSSHGNEQFF.

For this clone: Other DNA variants within this sample encode the same CDR3. The chain carries TRBV5-1 and TRBJ2-3, with a tentative D call TRBD2 (6 bases). The V gene's germline CDR1 is SGHRS and CDR2 YFSETQ. This CDR3 contains 14 residues. The V gene lost 0 bases and the J gene lost 6 bases, with 11 bases spanning the gap. In DNA, the CDR3 is TGCGCCAGCAGCTTGGGGAGGGGTACGGATACGCAGTATTTT. Protein sequence: CASSLGRGTDTQYF.

The rearrangement uses TRBV7-8 and TRBJ2-1; 7 nucleotides agree with TRBD2. The CDR3 is made up of 13 amino acids. Per the germline V gene, CDR1 is SGHVS and CDR2 is FQNEAQ. After removal of 1 base from V and 12 bases from J, the junction contained 6 bases not matched to a gene. The CDR3 region is CASSLDSGLGQFF. Here the CDR3 DNA reads TGTGCCAGCAGCTTAGATTCCGGACTAGGGCAGTTCTTC.

This chain uses TRBV7-6 with TRBJ2-5; 9 positions match TRBD2. Per the germline V gene, CDR1 is SGHVS and CDR2 is FNYEAQ. The J segment lost 3 bases and the V segment lost 1 base, leaving 6 bases of the junction unmatched. This CDR3 spans 16 amino acids. The CDR3 protein is CASSLGTASGEETQYF. The CDR3 DNA is TGTGCCAGCAGCTTAGGGACGGCTAGCGGGGAAGAGACCCAGTACTTC.

The gene calls are TRBV19 and TRBJ2-1; 12 nucleotides line up with TRBD2. Per the germline V gene, CDR1 is LNHDA and CDR2 is SQIVND (reference sequence). V shed 6 bases and J 7 bases; nucleotides not matched to a gene: 4. The CDR3 is 14 residues long. CDR3 sequence (DNA): TGTGCCAGTAGGACTAGCGGGAGAGGTAATGAGCAGTTCTTC. Protein: CASRTSGRGNEQFF.

This chain uses TRBV4-3 with TRBJ1-2; no firm D call. CDR1 is LGHNA, CDR2 YSLEER, per germline. The V end was cut by 4 bases, the J end by 8 bases, with 17 bases between. The CDR3 is 14 amino acids. The CDR3 DNA reads TGCGCCAGCAGCCCAATCCTAGGATCGGGGGGCTACACCTTC. Amino acids: CASSPILGSGGYTF.